This T cell receptor beta chain was identified in a study of breast tumors, draining lymph nodes, adjacent tissues. Study-level points and caveats: Tumor repertoires ranked between lymph nodes and nontumor tissue in diversity, with V and J gene preferences. The data were judged consistent with most tumor T cells coming from lymph node and expanding in tumor.

For this clonotype: Its specificity is not known.

This CDR3 is 15 amino acids long. With 3 bases clipped from V and 4 bases from J, the junction kept 6 bases outside the gene matches. Per the germline V gene, CDR1 is DFQATT and CDR2 is SNEGSKA (reference sequence). In TCRdb, the multiplex PCR reads were re-called with MiXCR into one record per CDR3 protein. This sample yields approximately 8,000 distinct CDR3 sequences, of which over 60% are seen a single time; 35% to 50% belongs to the top ten. The specimen was tumor-adjacent breast tissue. This chain connects TRBV20-1 to TRBJ2-3; 11 nucleotides align to TRBD2. The sequence derives from a female donor with breast cancer. Some clones in this sample may be carry-over from other donors' samples. The CDR3 bases are TGCAGTGCTAGTCGTAGCGGGGGGGCGGCAGATACGCAGTATTTT. It translates to CSASRSGGAADTQYF.